The 6 T cell receptor beta chains below come from one sample, sequenced in a study of CD8+ T cells in alopecia areata (dated by TCRdb to between 2017 and 2018). What the time point label conveys for this sample: baseline before oral tofacitinib. Library preparation was by the immunoSEQ multiplex PCR assay. RNA was extracted from all samples and reverse transcribed into cDNA, which served as template for TCR sequencing. TCRdb stores this immuneACCESS table with in-frame sequences only. Part of the clones is absent; in the studies checked, under half of the shortfall reflects unresolved V genes, and no reason is known for the rest. This sample is represented by 170,000 or so clones; roughly 63% of them were singletons. Together, the top ten hold about 1.7% of the sample. The starting material was CD4+ T cells sorted from blood, obtained at week 0. All receptors derive from a human donor with alopecia areata.

This clone was seen only a few times. V and J are TRBV5-6 and TRBJ1-6; D ambiguous. The V and J ends lost 6 bases and 1 base respectively, with 17 bases between them. CDR1 is SGHDT, CDR2 YYEEEE, per germline. This CDR3 is 17 amino acids long. Written as DNA, the CDR3 is TGTGCCAGCAACTTTGAGGGCAAGAGGTCCTATAATTCACCCCTCCACTTT. Translation gives CASNFEGKRSYNSPLHF.

The chain joins TRBV30 to TRBJ1-2, with unresolved D. Trimming left V 7 bases short and J 5 bases short, with 11 bases between. Germline CDR1 reads GTSNPN; CDR2 reads SVGIG (reference sequence). The CDR3 runs 11 residues. CDR3: CASTSGYGYTF. As DNA, the CDR3 is TGTGCCTCGACGTCGGGGTATGGCTACACCTTC.

V is TRBV5-1 and J is TRBJ2-5; D is ambiguous. V dropped 1 base and J dropped 5 bases, with 6 bases sitting between them. This CDR3 has 12 amino acids. CDR1 is SGHRS, CDR2 YFSETQ, per germline. In DNA form, the CDR3 reads TGCGCCAGCAGCTTGCTAGGGGAGACCCAGTACTTC. Its protein is CASSLLGETQYF.

The chain combines TRBV4-3 with TRBJ1-1; 8 bases fit TRBD1. Trimming took 3 bases from V and 6 from J; bases not matched to a gene: 9. Germline values: CDR1 LGHNA, CDR2 YSLEER. The CDR3 has 15 amino acids. CDR3 region: CASSQSRDRLPEAFF. CDR3 DNA: TGCGCCAGCAGCCAGTCCCGGGACAGGCTACCTGAAGCTTTCTTT.

This rearrangement joins TRBV30 to TRBJ1-2; 8 positions agree with TRBD1. CDR1 is GTSNPN and CDR2 is SVGIG in the germline V gene (reference sequence). The CDR3 has 14 residues. V lost 7 bases, J lost 4 bases, and 11 bases stayed unmatched. The CDR3, as DNA: TGTGCCTCCAGCGCCGGACAGGGTACCTATGGCTACACCTTC. Encoded protein: CASSAGQGTYGYTF.

V gene TRBV27 combines with J gene TRBJ2-7, with D possibly TRBD2 on 5 matching bases. In germline, CDR1 is MNHEY, CDR2 SMNVEV (reference sequence). Trimming stripped 4 bases from V and 7 bases from J, with 8 bases between. The CDR3 runs to 11 residues. The CDR3 loop is CASSSPGEQYF. The CDR3 coding sequence is TGTGCCAGCAGTTCACCGGGAGAGCAGTACTTC.